This T cell receptor (beta chain) was observed in a study of shared clonotypes between healthy human individuals. Study context: With ages of 18 to 49, the donors were two women and a few men.

TCRdb's copy holds only in-frame clones and misses some; the assay was immunoSEQ multiplex PCR. The sample consists of roughly 700,000 clones, 90% of them appearing once. Per the germline V gene, CDR1 is SGHRS and CDR2 is YFSETQ. V trimming: 0 bases; J trimming: 6 bases; junction bases outside the gene matches: 3. This CDR3 is built from 14 residues. The clonotype originates from a young man in good health. Some clones in this sample may be carry-over from other donors' samples. The rearrangement joins TRBV5-1 to TRBJ2-4, with 7 bases lining up with TRBD1. The specimen was memory CD8+ T cells from PBMCs. As for subset: CD45RO+ cells pooled with CCR7-negative TemRA cells. The CDR3 DNA is TGCGCCAGCAGCTTGGTGGCAGGGGGAAACATTCAGTACTTC. It translates to CASSLVAGGNIQYF.